This is a list of T cell receptor beta chains from one sample in a study of cytomegalovirus exposure and HLA in healthy donors. Clones were sequenced by immunoSEQ multiplex PCR, and TCRdb holds only the in-frame ones, with some missing. The sample includes around 110,000 clones, roughly three quarters of them seen just once. The specimen was PBMCs. The receptor source for this set is a woman younger than 35 in good health and CMV-seronegative. CDR3s include the opening cysteine and the closing phenylalanine or tryptophan. D genes are given only for firm matches. The size entry is marked missing in some rows and otherwise reads once, few, many or a size class.

cdr3_aa | cdr3_nt | v_call | clone_size | d_call | j_call
CASREHRTDLNQPQHF | TGTGCCAGCAGGGAACACCGGACAGACCTCAATCAGCCCCAGCATTTT | TRBV28 | NA | NA | TRBJ1-5
CSVEPSGDLTDTQYF | TGCAGCGTTGAACCTAGCGGGGACCTCACAGATACGCAGTATTTT | TRBV29-1 | NA | TRBD2 | TRBJ2-3
CASSQGQGLTGELFF | TGCGCCAGCAGCCAAGGACAGGGATTGACCGGGGAGCTGTTTTTT | TRBV4-1 | NA | TRBD1 | TRBJ2-2
CASFRISAGSPLHF | TGTGCCAGCTTTAGAATCTCCGCGGGTTCACCCCTCCACTTT | TRBV28 | NA | NA | TRBJ1-6
CASSVSNTEAFF | TGTGCCAGCAGTGTGAGTAACACTGAAGCTTTCTTT | TRBV6-1 | NA | NA | TRBJ1-1
CASSNGRDQPQHF | TGTGCCAGCAGCAATGGGAGAGACCAGCCCCAGCATTTT | TRBV5-8 | NA | NA | TRBJ1-5
CAWTGTGNNQPQHF | TGTGCCTGGACAGGGACAGGAAACAATCAGCCCCAGCATTTT | TRBV30 | few | TRBD1 | TRBJ1-5
CASSKKAGNTEAFF | TGTGCCAGTAGTAAGAAAGCGGGGAACACTGAAGCTTTCTTT | TRBV19 | NA | NA | TRBJ1-1
CASSPQSPGYEQYF | TGTGCCAGCAGTCCCCAGTCTCCGGGCTACGAGCAGTACTTC | TRBV28 | NA | NA | TRBJ2-7
CASSYSRATGGYGYTF | TGTGCCAGCAGTTACTCGAGGGCGACAGGAGGATATGGCTACACCTTC | TRBV6-5 | NA | NA | TRBJ1-2
CASSLALTGPSTDTQYF | TGTGCCAGCAGCTTAGCGCTAACTGGGCCGAGCACAGATACGCAGTATTTT | TRBV7-2 | NA | NA | TRBJ2-3
CASSRFPGDHEQYF | TGTGCCAGTAGTAGATTCCCGGGAGACCACGAGCAGTACTTC | TRBV19 | NA | NA | TRBJ2-7
CAWSPLYEQYF | TGTGCCTGGAGTCCCCTATACGAGCAGTACTTC | TRBV30 | few | NA | TRBJ2-7
CASSALPGKPYEQYF | TGTGCCAGCAGTGCCTTACCCGGGAAACCCTACGAGCAGTACTTC | TRBV6-5 | NA | NA | TRBJ2-7
CASRPGSVYEQYF | TGCGCCAGCAGGCCCGGGTCTGTCTACGAGCAGTACTTC | TRBV5-1 | NA | NA | TRBJ2-7
CASSVPGQRTSNYGYTF | TGTGCCAGCAGTGTACCGGGACAGCGAACTTCTAACTATGGCTACACCTTC | TRBV6-1 | NA | TRBD1 | TRBJ1-2
CASSDSIGLIRDGGTNEQFF | TGTGCCAGCAGTGACTCGATAGGTTTAATCAGGGATGGTGGTACGAATGAGCAGTTCTTC | TRBV6-4 | NA | NA | TRBJ2-1
CASSPTAGDNSPLHF | TGTGCCAGCAGCCCCACGGCAGGGGATAATTCACCCCTCCACTTT | TRBV7-9 | once | NA | TRBJ1-6
CASSLTGRGSPYGYTF | TGTGCCAGCAGCTTAACTGGGCGGGGCTCCCCCTATGGCTACACCTTC | TRBV7-3 | NA | NA | TRBJ1-2
CASIPRQGGAFF | TGTGCCAGCATCCCCCGACAGGGTGGGGCTTTCTTT | TRBV28 | NA | TRBD1 | TRBJ1-1
CASRGAGANVLTF | TGTGCCAGCAGGGGAGCTGGGGCCAACGTCCTGACTTTC | TRBV27 | few | NA | TRBJ2-6
CASSLTGTEAFF | TGTGCCAGCAGTTTAACAGGGACTGAAGCTTTCTTT | TRBV6-5 | NA | NA | TRBJ1-1
CASSPPPMGTRVQYF | TGCGCCAGCAGCCCTCCCCCCATGGGGACTAGGGTGCAGTACTTC | TRBV5-1 | NA | TRBD2 | TRBJ2-7
CASSSSGLAFGFYNEQFF | TGTGCCAGCAGCTCTTCGGGACTAGCCTTCGGGTTCTACAATGAGCAGTTCTTC | TRBV7-2 | once | TRBD2 | TRBJ2-1
CASQLGRAEAFF | TGTGCCAGTCAGCTCGGGCGGGCTGAAGCTTTCTTT | TRBV6-1 | NA | NA | TRBJ1-1
CASSLALAGQETQYF | TGTGCCAGCAGCTTAGCGCTAGCGGGGCAAGAGACCCAGTACTTC | TRBV7-9 | NA | TRBD2 | TRBJ2-5
CASSGRSWYGYTF | TGTGCCAGCAGTGGGCGGAGTTGGTATGGCTACACCTTC | TRBV2 | NA | NA | TRBJ1-2
CASSLREPVATNEKLFF | TGCGCCAGCAGCTTACGGGAGCCCGTCGCAACTAATGAAAAACTGTTTTTT | TRBV4-1 | NA | NA | TRBJ1-4
CASRPQAPTEAFF | TGTGCCAGCAGGCCTCAGGCTCCCACTGAAGCTTTCTTT | TRBV28 | NA | NA | TRBJ1-1
CSVRDFPYEQYF | TGCAGCGTTAGGGACTTTCCCTACGAGCAGTACTTC | TRBV29-1 | NA | NA | TRBJ2-7
CSVVGEGYGYTF | TGCAGCGTTGTAGGAGAGGGCTATGGCTACACCTTC | TRBV29-1 | NA | NA | TRBJ1-2
CASKVRGSNQPQHF | TGTGCCAGCAAGGTGCGGGGTAGCAATCAGCCCCAGCATTTT | TRBV27 | NA | NA | TRBJ1-5
CASSMGTVPKETQYF | TGTGCCAGCAGTATGGGGACAGTACCCAAAGAGACCCAGTACTTC | TRBV6-5 | NA | TRBD1 | TRBJ2-5
CASSLDGAVTYEQYF | TGTGCCAGCAGCTTAGATGGGGCCGTTACCTACGAGCAGTACTTC | TRBV11-2 | few | NA | TRBJ2-7
CASSDPPGENTEAFF | TGTGCCAGCAGTGACCCCCCAGGGGAGAACACTGAAGCTTTCTTT | TRBV25-1 | NA | NA | TRBJ1-1
CASSRGQGVTDTQYF | TGCGCCAGCAGCCGAGGACAGGGTGTTACAGATACGCAGTATTTT | TRBV4-1 | NA | TRBD1 | TRBJ2-3
CASSQDQGGVNNNQPQHF | TGTGCCAGCAGCCAAGATCAAGGGGGTGTAAATAACAATCAGCCCCAGCATTTT | TRBV4-2 | NA | NA | TRBJ1-5
CASSLGIGLTGQPQHF | TGTGCCAGCAGTTTAGGAATAGGGTTGACGGGGCAGCCCCAGCATTTT | TRBV28 | NA | NA | TRBJ1-5
CASSELGLAGTRTDTQYF | TGCGCCAGCAGTGAGCTGGGACTAGCGGGGACACGCACAGATACGCAGTATTTT | TRBV10-1 | NA | TRBD2 | TRBJ2-3
CSARTGNGYTF | TGCAGCGCCCGGACAGGAAATGGCTACACCTTC | TRBV29-1 | NA | TRBD1 | TRBJ1-2
CASRQNRAGVYEQYF | TGTGCCAGCAGGCAAAACAGGGCAGGTGTATACGAGCAGTACTTC | TRBV6-1 | NA | NA | TRBJ2-7
CAWSLQGTTEAFF | TGTGCCTGGAGTCTACAGGGGACCACTGAAGCTTTCTTT | TRBV30 | NA | TRBD1 | TRBJ1-1